This note documents a single T cell receptor beta chain sequence. The germline gives CDR1 LGHNA, CDR2 YSLEER. The CDR3 has 17 residues. V dropped 0 bases and J dropped 9; count of bases not matched to a gene: 10. This record belongs to a study of blood T cell repertoires in COVID-19. At the level of the study: Both acute and convalescent COVID-19 samples were obtained from the United States, Italy and Spain.

Measured with immunoSEQ multiplex PCR; TCRdb has only the in-frame clones, and not every one. The sample carries roughly 56,000 clones, 89% recorded once. The specimen was peripheral blood. V usage is TRBV4-3 and J usage is TRBJ2-1, with 11 positions matching TRBD2. This receptor was obtained from a woman aged 55-69 years with COVID-19, enrolled during active disease. CDR3 DNA sequence: TGCGCCAGCAGCCAAGATATTAGCGGGGGGGCTAAGCTTGAGCAGTTCTTC. Amino acid sequence: CASSQDISGGAKLEQFF.